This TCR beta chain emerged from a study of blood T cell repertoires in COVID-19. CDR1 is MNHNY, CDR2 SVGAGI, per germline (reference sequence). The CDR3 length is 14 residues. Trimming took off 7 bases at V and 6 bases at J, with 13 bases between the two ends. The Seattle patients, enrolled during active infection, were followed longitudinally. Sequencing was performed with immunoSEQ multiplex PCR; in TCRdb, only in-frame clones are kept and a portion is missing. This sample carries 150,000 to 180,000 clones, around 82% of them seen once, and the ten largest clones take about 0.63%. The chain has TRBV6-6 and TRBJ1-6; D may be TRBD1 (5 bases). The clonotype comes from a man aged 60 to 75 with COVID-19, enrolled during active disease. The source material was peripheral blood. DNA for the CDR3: TGTGCCAGCACCCTGGCCGGGGGTAATTCACCCCTCCACTTT. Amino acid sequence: CASTLAGGNSPLHF.